This TCR beta chain was identified during a study of a mutant IDH1 vaccine in newly diagnosed glioma. On the study more broadly: At weeks 1, 3, 5, 7, 11, 15, 19 and 23, patients received a vaccination, eight in all. Treated patients showed a male proportion of roughly 60%, a female proportion of approximately 38%, and a mean age of roughly 40 years.

The CDR3 is made up of 15 amino acids. V was clipped by 0 bases and J by 5 bases, with 15 bases between them. Germline loops: CDR1 SGDLS, CDR2 YYNGEE. On this clone: What it binds is not known.

The protocol was immunoSEQ multiplex PCR, while the TCRdb copy is restricted to in-frame clones and leaves out a portion. The sample shows almost 30,000 clones, about nine tenths of them seen only once. The time point is: week 5, during vaccination. Vaccination comprised doses that each held 300 ug of mutant IDH1 20-mer peptide, plus topical imiquimod. The gene calls are TRBV9 and TRBJ2-7; the D gene is possibly TRBD2 (6 bases). Material: peripheral blood mononuclear cells (PBMCs), obtained from a glioma patient whose treatment included an IDH1 peptide vaccine. This clonotype was sampled from a woman aged 40 to 55 with glioma. Some clones in this sample may be carry-over from other donors' samples. The CDR3 sequence: CASSVAAGPGDEQYF. CDR3 DNA sequence: TGTGCCAGCAGCGTAGCTGCGGGGCCCGGGGACGAGCAGTACTTC. Variable domain in full (rest from reference TRBV9 and TRBJ2-7): DSGVTQTPKHLITATGQRVTLRCSPRSGDLSVYWYQQSLDQGLQFLIQYYNGEERAKGNILERFSAQQFPDLHSELNLSSLELGDSALYFCASSVAAGPGDEQYFGPGTRLTVT.